This T cell receptor beta chain is drawn from a study of blood T cell repertoires in COVID-19. Study overall: Researchers got acute and convalescent COVID-19 samples from the United States, Italy and Spain.

V was clipped by 7 bases and J by 5 bases, with 20 bases between them. Germline V gives CDR1 MDHEN, CDR2 SYDVKM. There are 15 residues in the CDR3. In the study's own analysis: Estimates of nucleated cell counts were drawn from the amplification of reference gene primers. Repertoires were generated with immunoSEQ multiplex PCR, while TCRdb's copy carries only in-frame clones and drops some. The V and J calls and clone size come from that table; D and trimming were worked out from the DNA. This table has approximately 240,000 clones, 82% appearing once. This clonotype was obtained from a woman older than 75 with active or convalescent COVID-19. The V call is TRBV28, the J call TRBJ1-1; D is undetermined. Sample: peripheral blood. The chain's CDR3 is CASTLRPWIRTEAFF. DNA of the CDR3: TGTGCCAGCACACTACGCCCTTGGATTAGGACTGAAGCTTTCTTT.